Presented here are 22 T cell receptor beta chains from one specimen sequenced in a study of blood T cell repertoires in COVID-19. The assay was immunoSEQ multiplex PCR, and TCRdb's table has in-frame clones only and misses some. The data show about 240,000 clones, about 90% seen once. The specimen was PBMCs or T cells enriched from blood (not recorded which). Receptors originate from a middle-aged woman with acute COVID-19.

The chain joins TRBV27 to TRBJ2-7; TRBD2 is a possible D gene (7 bases). Per germline, CDR1 MNHEY and CDR2 SMNVEV (reference sequence). The CDR3 runs to 13 residues. V lost 5 bases and J 3 bases, leaving 11 bases between the germline ends. The CDR3 protein is CASSAGAGYEQYF. The CDR3 nucleotides are TGTGCCAGCAGTGCGGGGGCGGGCTACGAGCAGTACTTC.

This chain connects TRBV3-1 (or the pseudogene TRBV3-2) to TRBJ2-1, with D tentatively TRBD2 (6 bases). V lost 1 base, J lost 5 bases, and 12 bases lay in between. The CDR3 contains 15 residues. Germline CDR1 is LGHDT and CDR2 is YNNKEL (reference sequence). CDR3: CASSQVSGQHNEQFF. The DNA for the CDR3 is TGTGCCAGCAGCCAAGTTAGCGGACAACACAATGAGCAGTTCTTC.

The chain combines TRBV5-6 with TRBJ2-2; 8 bases are a match to TRBD2. J gave up 6 bases and V 5 bases, and 15 bases lay outside the gene matches. Germline V gene lookup returns CDR1 SGHDT and CDR2 YYEEEE. This CDR3 is 17 amino acids long. DNA for the CDR3: TGTGCCAGCAGTCCCCCCCGTGGCGGGAGGAGGGCCGGGGAGCTGTTTTTT. Its translation is CASSPPRGGRRAGELFF.

The V gene is TRBV2, the J gene TRBJ2-5, with TRBD1 as a possible D gene (5 bases). With 4 bases removed from V and 5 bases from J, the gap between germline ends came to 14 bases. Germline values: CDR1 SNHLY, CDR2 FYNNEI. This CDR3 has 14 residues. CDR3 in DNA: TGTGCCAGCAGTGTCGCGATACAGGCGGAGACCCAGTACTTC. Translation: CASSVAIQAETQYF.

The chain has TRBV27 and TRBJ1-1; D ambiguous. Trimming cost V 0 bases and J 3 bases, with 2 bases left between them. This CDR3 comprises 12 residues. Germline CDR1 is MNHEY and CDR2 is SMNVEV (reference sequence). The CDR3 protein is CASSLSDTEAFF. CDR3 DNA: TGTGCCAGCAGTTTATCCGACACTGAAGCTTTCTTT.

The V call is TRBV28, the J call TRBJ1-2; 8 nucleotides agree with TRBD1. CDR1 is MDHEN and CDR2 is SYDVKM in the germline V gene. The junction had 7 bases not matched to a gene; V was cut back by 3 bases and J by 4 bases. This CDR3 is 15 amino acids long. CDR3 in DNA: TGTGCCAGCAGTTTCGCTGGACAGGGCCTCTATGGCTACACCTTC. Encoded protein: CASSFAGQGLYGYTF.

This clone was found a few times. The chain employs TRBV11-2 and TRBJ1-6; perhaps TRBD1 as D (5 bases). V lost 1 base to trimming and J lost 6 bases, with 10 bases between them. The length of the CDR3 is 15 residues. CDR1 is SGHAT, CDR2 FQNNGV, per germline. The CDR3 reads CASSLGQGVNSPLHF. The CDR3 DNA is TGTGCCAGCAGCTTAGGCCAGGGTGTTAATTCACCCCTCCACTTT.

The chain combines TRBV7-9 with TRBJ2-1, with unresolved D. Germline V gene data show CDR1 as SEHNR and CDR2 as FQNEAQ (reference sequence). V gave up 5 bases and J gave up 5 bases, with 7 bases separating them. This CDR3 is built from 12 residues. For the CDR3, the DNA is TGTGCCAGCAGCAGAGGAGACAATGAGCAGTTCTTC. It is translated as CASSRGDNEQFF. The variable domain in full, with the rest retrieved from reference TRBV7-9 and TRBJ2-1, is DTGVSQNPRHKITKRGQNVTFRCDPISEHNRLYWYRQTLGQGPEFLTYFQNEAQLEKSRLLSDRFSAERPKGSFSTLEIQRTEQGDSAMYLCASSRGDNEQFFGPGTRLTVL.

The chain recombines TRBV5-1 with TRBJ2-1, with D possibly TRBD2 on 6 matching bases. The CDR3 is made up of 13 amino acids. Per the germline V gene, CDR1 is SGHRS and CDR2 is YFSETQ. V gave up 5 bases and J gave up 3 bases, with 9 bases separating them. Here the CDR3 reads CASSAGNYNEQFF. CDR3 in DNA: TGCGCCAGCAGTGCGGGGAACTACAATGAGCAGTTCTTC.

V gene TRBV16 combines with J gene TRBJ2-1; 12 bases are shared with TRBD2. V lost 2 bases, J lost 5 bases, and 1 base stayed unmatched. From germline, CDR1 is KGHSY and CDR2 FQNENV. The CDR3 spans 15 residues. CDR3 loop: CASSQLAGGDNEQFF. CDR3 sequence (DNA): TGTGCCAGCAGCCAACTAGCGGGAGGGGACAATGAGCAGTTCTTC.

The V and J genes are TRBV11-3 and TRBJ1-6; possibly TRBD1 for D (6 bases). Trimming took 5 bases from V and 5 from J, leaving 19 bases between them. From germline, CDR1 is SGHNT and CDR2 YENEEA. This CDR3 is built from 17 residues. As DNA, the CDR3 is TGTGCCAGCAGCACCGGTTATGGGGGGGCGGATAATTCACCCCTCCACTTT. Amino acid sequence: CASSTGYGGADNSPLHF.

This chain uses TRBV3-1 (or the pseudogene TRBV3-2) with TRBJ2-1; tentative D call: TRBD2 (5 bases). Trimming took 4 bases from V and 4 from J, leaving 11 bases between them. Germline loops: CDR1 LGHDT, CDR2 YNNKEL (reference sequence). The CDR3 consists of 14 residues. For the CDR3, the DNA is TGTGCCAGCAGCCTCGGGAACAAGTACAATGAGCAGTTCTTC. It yields the protein CASSLGNKYNEQFF.

The CDR3, as DNA: TGCAGCGCACCGGGGGGTGGGGATGGCTACACCTTC. It specifies CSAPGGGDGYTF. The J gene is TRBJ1-2, the V gene TRBV29-1; D may be TRBD1 (5 bases). Trimming removed 7 bases at V and 6 bases at J, with 15 bases between. CDR3 length: 12 amino acids. The germline gives CDR1 SQVTM, CDR2 ANQGSEA.

The chain couples TRBV29-1 to TRBJ1-6, with a tentative D call TRBD1 (5 bases). Trimming took 7 bases from V and 7 from J, leaving 5 bases between them. The germline CDR1 and CDR2 sequences are SQVTM and ANQGSEA. This CDR3 region has 10 residues. The CDR3 region has the DNA TGCAGCGGACAGAATTCACCCCTCCACTTT. This encodes CSGQNSPLHF. The full variable domain, in which reference TRBV29-1 and TRBJ1-6 provide the parts outside the CDR3, is SAVISQKPSRDICQRGTSLTIQCQVDSQVTMMFWYRQQPGQSLTLIATANQGSEATYESGFVIDKFPISRPNLTFSTLTVSNMSPEDSSIYLCSGQNSPLHFGNGTRLTVT.

The rearrangement joins TRBV7-3 to TRBJ2-1; 15 bases match TRBD2. Germline CDR1 SGHTA, CDR2 FQGTGA. J lost 7 bases, V lost 3 bases, and 7 bases had no gene match. The CDR3 totals 17 residues. The CDR3 DNA reads as TGTGCCAGCAGCTTCTATGGACTAGCGGGAGGGCAAAATGAGCAGTTCTTC. Translating it yields CASSFYGLAGGQNEQFF.

The genes are TRBV6-5 and TRBJ2-4; TRBD1 matches 9 bases. The V gene end was trimmed by 6 bases and the J gene end by 6 bases; junction bases not matched to a gene: 3. CDR3 length equals 13 residues. Germline CDR1 MNHEY, CDR2 SVGAGI. The CDR3 coding sequence is TGTGCCAGCAGAAGACAGGGGGGAAACATTCAGTACTTC. As protein: CASRRQGGNIQYF.

J is TRBJ2-3 and V is TRBV25-1; TRBD2 matches at 10 bases. The CDR3 has 15 residues. The ends lost 2 bases at V and 1 base at J; junction bases unmatched: 0. Per the germline V gene, CDR1 is MGHDK and CDR2 is SYGVNS. The CDR3 DNA is TGTGCCAGCAGTGAAGGACTAGCGGGCACAGATACGCAGTATTTT. Its translation: CASSEGLAGTDTQYF.

This rearrangement joins TRBV5-5 to TRBJ1-4; TRBD1 agrees at 7 bases. The junction had 4 bases not matched to a gene; V was cut back by 2 bases and J by 0 bases. CDR1 and CDR2 (germline): SGHKS, YYEKEE (reference sequence). The CDR3 sequence is 16 residues long. CDR3: CASSLRDSSTNEKLFF. The CDR3 nucleotides are TGTGCCAGCAGCTTACGGGACAGCTCAACTAATGAAAAACTGTTTTTT.

The chain is built from TRBV7-8 and TRBJ2-1; the match to TRBD2 covers 12 bases. From germline, CDR1 is SGHVS and CDR2 FQNEAQ. J gave up 4 bases and V 5 bases, and 6 bases lay outside the gene matches. This CDR3 contains 16 residues. The chain's CDR3 is CASSGEGLAGYNEQFF. CDR3 DNA sequence: TGTGCCAGCAGCGGGGAGGGACTAGCGGGTTACAATGAGCAGTTCTTC.

This chain links TRBV19 with TRBJ2-2; maybe TRBD1 (6 bases). V was cut by 8 bases and J by 6 bases, with 13 bases left in between. CDR1 is LNHDA and CDR2 is SQIVND in the germline V gene (reference sequence). This CDR3 has 13 amino acids. The CDR3 protein is CASGTGLAGELFF. The CDR3 coding sequence is TGTGCCAGTGGTACAGGGCTCGCCGGGGAGCTGTTTTTT.

This clone was counted once. This sequence joins TRBV7-2 and TRBJ2-1; 7 bases fit TRBD1. Germline trimming cut 2 bases from V and 7 bases from J; bases unmatched to any gene: 8. In germline, CDR1 is SGHTA, CDR2 FQGNSA. This CDR3 region has 15 residues. The CDR3 coding sequence is TGTGCCAGCAGCTTACGACAGGGTGTGAGGAATGAGCAGTTCTTC. Protein sequence: CASSLRQGVRNEQFF.

The rearrangement uses TRBV2 and TRBJ2-7; 8 bases fit TRBD2. The CDR3 is made up of 15 amino acids. Trimming removed 7 bases from V and 3 bases from J; junction bases left unmatched: 11. From germline, CDR1 is SNHLY and CDR2 FYNNEI. The CDR3 sequence is CASNPRGGSSYEQYF. Written as DNA, the CDR3 is TGTGCCAGCAATCCCCGGGGGGGGTCAAGCTACGAGCAGTACTTC.